The 9 T cell receptor beta chains in this list originate from one sample, sequenced in a study of blood T cells in healthy people across ages. PCR was performed a second time for about 7 to 11 cycles using a sample-barcoded 5' primer and a J-beta primer mix. Via MiXCR, TCRdb re-called the 5' RACE reads, giving one row per CDR3 protein. The profile covers roughly 1 million distinct CDR3 sequences, with approximately 25% appearing a single time and about 0.72% taken by the ten largest. These data are also associated with another study on T cells of mothers and their children.

The specimen sequenced was blood. Every receptor here comes from a girl aged 2-9 years in good health.

This clonotype was detected a few times. The V and J genes are TRBV20-1 and TRBJ2-1; D may be TRBD1 or TRBD2 (5 bases each). Judging by the DNA end, TRBJ2-5 fits better; the J call may be wrong. CDR1 and CDR2 from the germline V gene are DFQATT and SNEGSKA (reference sequence). The CDR3 totals 14 residues. This CDR3 reads CSASIPGTQETQYF. For the CDR3, the DNA is TGCAGTGCTAGTATCCCAGGGACGCAAGAGACCCAGTACTTC.

This clonotype has just a few counts. This chain connects TRBV12-3 or TRBV12-4 to TRBJ1-2; possibly TRBD1 for D (5 bases). The germline V and J ends were trimmed by 3 bases and 10 bases, with 9 bases remaining between them. CDR3 length equals 11 residues. DNA of the CDR3: TGTGCCAGCAGTTTGGGGGTCGACTACACCTTC. It is translated as CASSLGVDYTF.

The rearrangement joins TRBV30 to TRBJ2-5; D is unclear. Germline lookup yields CDR1 GTSNPN and CDR2 SVGIG (reference sequence). This CDR3 has 11 amino acids. V lost 0 bases and J lost 5, with 4 bases in between. CDR3 residues: CAWSVEETQYF. The CDR3 DNA reads TGTGCCTGGAGTGTTGAGGAGACCCAGTACTTC. The whole variable domain, filled in from reference TRBV30 and TRBJ2-5, reads SQTIHQWPATLVQPVGSPLSLECTVEGTSNPNLYWYRQAAGRGLQLLFYSVGIGQISSEVPQNLSASRPQDRQFILSSKKLLLSDSGFYLCAWSVEETQYFGPGTRLLVL.

The chain couples TRBV7-9 to TRBJ1-2; the match to TRBD1 covers 7 bases. The CDR3 extends over 15 amino acids. CDR1 and CDR2 from the germline V gene are SEHNR and FQNEAQ (reference sequence). The ends lost 8 bases at V and 5 bases at J; junction bases unmatched: 14. The CDR3 nucleotides are TGTGCCAGCGGCCAATCACAGGGGAGTGGGTATGGCTACACCTTC. Residues: CASGQSQGSGYGYTF. The entire variable domain, with the rest obtained from reference TRBV7-9 and TRBJ1-2, is as follows: DTGVSQNPRHKITKRGQNVTFRCDPISEHNRLYWYRQTLGQGPEFLTYFQNEAQLEKSRLLSDRFSAERPKGSFSTLEIQRTEQGDSAMYLCASGQSQGSGYGYTFGSGTRLTVV.

This clonotype turned up a few times. The gene calls are TRBV12-3 or TRBV12-4 and TRBJ2-5; a possible D gene is TRBD2 (5 bases). V gave up 3 bases and J gave up 5 bases, with 16 bases separating them. The CDR3 extends over 15 amino acids. The CDR3 sequence: CASSLFSLGKETQYF. CDR3 DNA: TGTGCCAGCAGTTTGTTCTCTCTCGGGAAGGAGACCCAGTACTTC.

The chain joins TRBV29-1 to TRBJ2-1, with 7 bases matching TRBD1. Trimming removed 2 bases from V and 7 bases from J; junction bases left unmatched: 2. Germline V gives CDR1 SQVTM, CDR2 ANQGSEA. The CDR3 spans 12 residues. In nucleotides, the CDR3 is TGCAGCGTTGAACAGGGGGTTAATGAGCAGTTCTTC. It codes for CSVEQGVNEQFF.

V and J are TRBV28 and TRBJ1-1; tentatively, D is TRBD1 (6 bases). Germline V lookup: CDR1 MDHEN, CDR2 SYDVKM. The CDR3 covers 16 residues. V was pared by 3 bases and J by 4 bases, with 18 bases between. This CDR3 reads CASSFMGAPGGTEAFF. CDR3 in DNA: TGTGCCAGCAGTTTTATGGGGGCCCCCGGCGGCACTGAAGCTTTCTTT.

This clonotype was counted a few times. J is TRBJ1-2 and V is TRBV6-2 or TRBV6-3; D is uncertain. The CDR3 contains 13 residues. CDR1 and CDR2 (germline): MNHEY, SVGEGT. Trimming shortened V by 7 bases and J by 8 bases, and 17 bases separated the two germline ends. The DNA of the CDR3 is TGTGCCAGCACCTTACTCTGGTCAGGAGGCTACACCTTC. Protein product: CASTLLWSGGYTF.

V is TRBV6-6 and J is TRBJ1-2; D unresolved. The germline V gene has CDR1 MNHNY and CDR2 SVGAGI (reference sequence). The CDR3 runs to 15 residues. V gave up 5 bases and J gave up 6 bases, with 19 bases separating them. The DNA of the CDR3 is TGTGCCAGCAGTCACTACCTCGGTGAGCGGGATGGCTACACCTTC. Its translation is CASSHYLGERDGYTF.